The 17 T cell receptor beta chains reported below all come from one sample, sequenced in a study of T cell changes during pregnancy in multiple sclerosis. Assay used: immunoSEQ multiplex PCR; TCRdb lists only in-frame clones, some missing. The data contain roughly 100,000 clones, roughly nine tenths of them singletons. Sample: peripheral blood, taken in the second trimester of pregnancy. The receptors shown here come from a female donor in good health, enrolled as a control in a pregnancy study.

The chain links TRBV7-2 to TRBJ2-2, with 10 positions matching TRBD2. Trimming took 1 base from V and 7 from J; bases not matched to a gene: 6. Germline CDR1 SGHTA, CDR2 FQGNSA. The CDR3 length is 16 residues. The CDR3 loop is CASSLGPSGSGGELFF. CDR3 nucleotides: TGTGCCAGCAGCTTAGGGCCTAGCGGGAGCGGCGGGGAGCTGTTTTTT. Supplemented by reference TRBV7-2 and TRBJ2-2, the full variable domain reads GAGVSQSPSNKVTEKGKDVELRCDPISGHTALYWYRQSLGQGLEFLIYFQGNSAPDKSGLPSDRFSAERTGGSVSTLTIQRTQQEDSAVYLCASSLGPSGSGGELFFGEGSRLTVL.

The chain is built from TRBV19 and TRBJ1-3; TRBD1 is a possible D gene (6 bases). This CDR3 comprises 15 residues. Trimming took 1 base from V and 4 from J, leaving 11 bases between them. Germline loops: CDR1 LNHDA, CDR2 SQIVND (reference sequence). Here the CDR3 reads CASSIGRGPGNTIYF. In nucleotides, the CDR3 is TGTGCCAGTAGTATAGGCAGGGGCCCAGGAAACACCATATATTTT. The entire variable domain, with the rest obtained from reference TRBV19 and TRBJ1-3, is as follows: DGGITQSPKYLFRKEGQNVTLSCEQNLNHDAMYWYRQDPGQGLRLIYYSQIVNDFQKGDIAEGYSVSREKKESFPLTVTSAQKNPTAFYLCASSIGRGPGNTIYFGEGSWLTVV.

The genes are TRBV7-9 and TRBJ1-6; possible D gene TRBD1, 6 bases. The germline gives CDR1 SEHNR, CDR2 FQNEAQ (reference sequence). The V end was cut by 8 bases, the J end by 13 bases, with 21 bases between. This CDR3 is built from 14 residues. The DNA of the CDR3 is TGTGCCAGCGGACACAGCCGGGACCAGGGGCCCCTCCACTTT. Translation: CASGHSRDQGPLHF.

The chain recombines TRBV6-1 with TRBJ1-1; 9 nucleotides match TRBD1. V dropped 5 bases and J dropped 0; count of bases not matched to a gene: 1. The CDR3 sequence is 14 residues long. The germline CDR1 and CDR2 sequences are MNHNS and SASEGT. DNA of the CDR3: TGTGCCAGCAGTTGGACAGGGGTGAACACTGAAGCTTTCTTT. Its translation: CASSWTGVNTEAFF.

In this sample, this clone turned up once. This chain links TRBV6-6 with TRBJ2-7; TRBD2 aligns across 11 bases. The V segment lost 1 base and the J segment 4 bases; nucleotides outside the gene matches: 6. CDR1 MNHNY and CDR2 SVGAGI come from the germline V gene (reference sequence). This CDR3 is 16 amino acids long. DNA for the CDR3: TGTGCCAGCAGTTACTACCCCCTAGCGGGGGGATACGAGCAGTACTTC. This codes for CASSYYPLAGGYEQYF.

The V call is TRBV10-2, the J call TRBJ2-1, with 15 bases aligning to TRBD2. The trim removed 0 bases at V and 10 bases at J, leaving 1 base unmatched. This CDR3 region has 15 residues. Per the germline V gene, CDR1 is WSHSY and CDR2 is SAAADI. The CDR3 nucleotides are TGCGCCAGCAGTGAGTCGGGGACTAGCGGGAGGGAGCAGTTCTTC. As protein: CASSESGTSGREQFF.

The V gene is TRBV7-2, the J gene TRBJ2-7; no clear D. CDR1 is SGHTA, CDR2 FQGNSA, per germline. The CDR3 is made up of 16 amino acids. V lost 1 base and J lost 2, with 15 bases in between. This CDR3 reads CASSLGFVSSAYEQYF. CDR3 nucleotide sequence: TGTGCCAGCAGCTTAGGTTTCGTTTCGAGTGCCTACGAGCAGTACTTC. The complete variable domain, with remaining parts taken from reference TRBV7-2 and TRBJ2-7, reads GAGVSQSPSNKVTEKGKDVELRCDPISGHTALYWYRQSLGQGLEFLIYFQGNSAPDKSGLPSDRFSAERTGGSVSTLTIQRTQQEDSAVYLCASSLGFVSSAYEQYFGPGTRLTVT.

The chain carries TRBV6-1 and TRBJ1-6; tentatively, D is TRBD1 (6 bases). Trimming took off 0 bases at V and 6 bases at J, with 15 bases between the two ends. The CDR3 runs 17 residues. Germline CDR1 reads MNHNS; CDR2 reads SASEGT. The CDR3 here is CASSEALTGLLNSPLHF. CDR3 DNA sequence: TGTGCCAGCAGTGAAGCGTTGACAGGTTTACTTAATTCACCCCTCCACTTT.

J is TRBJ2-5 and V is TRBV7-9, with D unresolved. The CDR3 is 16 amino acids. The germline V gene encodes CDR1 SEHNR and CDR2 FQNEAQ (reference sequence). Between the trimmed V and J ends, which lost 0 bases and 0 bases, there was a span of 11 bases. CDR3 nucleotide sequence: TGTGCCAGCAGCTTAGCGGGCAGGTCGTACCAAGAGACCCAGTACTTC. It encodes CASSLAGRSYQETQYF.

The chain couples TRBV4-3 to TRBJ2-3; 8 nucleotides align to TRBD2. This CDR3 region has 16 residues. Germline lookup yields CDR1 LGHNA and CDR2 YSLEER. V lost 4 bases, J lost 4 bases, and 10 bases stayed unmatched. As DNA, the CDR3 is TGCGCCAGCAGCCTCAATACCGGGAGGGCCTCAGATACGCAGTATTTT. As protein: CASSLNTGRASDTQYF.

This clone appeared once. The chain uses TRBV19 and TRBJ1-1; TRBD1 might be the D (6 bases). CDR1 and CDR2 (germline): LNHDA, SQIVND (reference sequence). The CDR3 totals 13 residues. Deletions cut 3 bases from V and 4 bases from J, with 9 bases between. CDR3 sequence: CASSISRGTEAFF. In nucleotides, the CDR3 is TGTGCCAGTAGTATTAGCAGGGGCACTGAAGCTTTCTTT. Combining the CDR3 with reference TRBV19 and TRBJ1-1 gives the whole variable domain DGGITQSPKYLFRKEGQNVTLSCEQNLNHDAMYWYRQDPGQGLRLIYYSQIVNDFQKGDIAEGYSVSREKKESFPLTVTSAQKNPTAFYLCASSISRGTEAFFGQGTRLTVV.

This chain joins TRBV27 and TRBJ2-1, with D possibly TRBD2 on 6 matching bases. The germline V gene encodes CDR1 MNHEY and CDR2 SMNVEV (reference sequence). Deletions cut 4 bases from V and 7 bases from J, with 8 bases between. There are 12 residues in the CDR3. In nucleotides, the CDR3 is TGTGCCAGCAGTTACCGGGAGAATGAGCAGTTCTTC. This encodes CASSYRENEQFF.

V gene TRBV7-2 combines with J gene TRBJ1-1; TRBD1 matches at 12 bases. The CDR3 extends over 16 amino acids. The junction had 7 bases not matched to a gene; V was cut back by 4 bases and J by 4 bases. CDR1 and CDR2 from the germline V gene are SGHTA and FQGNSA. CDR3 region: CASSWDRGQIGTEAFF. For the CDR3, the DNA is TGTGCCAGCAGCTGGGACAGGGGGCAGATAGGCACTGAAGCTTTCTTT.

The rearrangement links TRBV2 to TRBJ1-6; TRBD1 matches at 11 bases. The V and J ends lost 5 bases and 6 bases, in that order; junction bases with no gene match: 9. This CDR3 contains 17 residues. CDR1 and CDR2 (germline): SNHLY, FYNNEI. The CDR3 is CASSTLKDRGRNSPLHF. The CDR3 DNA is TGTGCCAGCAGTACTCTCAAGGACAGGGGGCGTAATTCACCCCTCCACTTT. Variable domain in full (rest from reference TRBV2 and TRBJ1-6): EPEVTQTPSHQVTQMGQEVILRCVPISNHLYFYWYRQILGQKVEFLVSFYNNEISEKSEIFDDQFSVERPDGSNFTLKIRSTKLEDSAMYFCASSTLKDRGRNSPLHFGNGTRLTVT.

The rearrangement joins TRBV30 to TRBJ1-4; the match to TRBD1 covers 7 bases. Germline assignment: CDR1 GTSNPN and CDR2 SVGIG (reference sequence). The trim removed 2 bases at V and 3 bases at J, leaving 3 bases unmatched. This CDR3 spans 14 amino acids. CDR3 loop: CAWSRDRPNEKLFF. In DNA form, the CDR3 reads TGTGCCTGGAGTCGGGACAGACCTAATGAAAAACTGTTTTTT.

This chain links TRBV5-1 with TRBJ1-4; tentatively, D is TRBD1 (5 bases). This CDR3 comprises 19 residues. The V end lost 0 bases, the J end lost 3 bases, and 21 bases lay between the germline ends. CDR1 and CDR2 (germline): SGHRS, YFSETQ. This CDR3 reads CASSLDRGTTCWANEKLFF. For the CDR3, the DNA is TGCGCCAGCAGCTTGGATCGGGGGACTACTTGCTGGGCTAATGAAAAACTGTTTTTT.

This clone occurred once. The rearrangement links TRBV6-5 to TRBJ1-1; D is perhaps TRBD1 (5 bases). This CDR3 region has 16 residues. Germline V gene data show CDR1 as MNHEY and CDR2 as SVGAGI. Trimming cost V 0 bases and J 5 bases, with 16 bases left between them. The CDR3 spells CASSYSSRGRLTEAFF. In nucleotides, the CDR3 is TGTGCCAGCAGTTACTCGAGTAGGGGCAGGCTAACTGAAGCTTTCTTT.